The 25 T cell receptor beta chains listed next were all sequenced from one sample in a study of shared clonotypes between healthy human individuals. This table comes from immunoSEQ multiplex PCR, and its TCRdb copy is limited to in-frame clones, with some not included. The table shows about 2.4 million clones, with 90% to 95% occurring only once. The sequenced material came from naive CD4+ T cells from PBMCs. The sample's subset: CD45RA+ positively selected. Source of these receptors: a man between 18 and 35 years old in good health. Some clones in this sample may be carry-over from other donors' samples.

The gene calls are TRBV15 and TRBJ1-3; D uncertain. Germline CDR1 and CDR2: LNHNV and YYDKDF (reference sequence). The V end was cut by 1 base, the J end by 3 bases, with 13 bases between. This CDR3 is 16 amino acids long. The CDR3: CATSRAGGSFGNTIYF. The CDR3 DNA reads TGTGCCACCAGCAGAGCGGGAGGGTCTTTTGGAAACACCATATATTTT.

The chain carries TRBV7-9 and TRBJ1-2, with D tentatively TRBD1 (5 bases). The CDR3 consists of 16 residues. From germline, CDR1 is SEHNR and CDR2 FQNEAQ (reference sequence). The V end was cut by 3 bases, the J end by 2 bases, with 16 bases between. CDR3: CASSLGGTPGNYGYTF. DNA for the CDR3: TGTGCCAGCAGCTTGGGTGGGACCCCTGGGAACTATGGCTACACCTTC.

This chain connects TRBV6-5 to TRBJ2-5; possibly TRBD1 or TRBD2 for D (6 bases each). This CDR3 comprises 14 residues. V lost 8 bases to trimming and J lost 5 bases, with 18 bases between them. Germline CDR1 MNHEY, CDR2 SVGAGI. The CDR3 DNA follows: TGTGCCAGCGCACCCCTAGGGGGGTACGAGACCCAGTACTTC. Its protein product is CASAPLGGYETQYF.

The chain recombines TRBV23-1 with TRBJ1-5; D remains unclear. TRBV23-1 is an open reading frame whose function is uncertain. Trimming removed 3 bases from V and 0 bases from J, with 18 bases in between. The CDR3 is 18 residues long. The CDR3 spells CASSQSATLEFSNQPQHF. The CDR3 DNA reads as TGCGCCAGCAGTCAGTCCGCGACGTTGGAGTTTAGCAATCAGCCCCAGCATTTT.

Concerning this clone itself: Different DNA sequences within this sample yield the same CDR3. The gene calls are TRBV9 and TRBJ1-1; D uncertain. Per the germline V gene, CDR1 is SGDLS and CDR2 is YYNGEE. The germline V and J ends were trimmed by 0 bases and 1 base, with 7 bases remaining between them. CDR3 length: 14 amino acids. As DNA, the CDR3 is TGTGCCAGCAGCGTAGGCCGCGAGAACACTGAAGCTTTCTTT. Protein: CASSVGRENTEAFF.

This chain connects TRBV7-9 to TRBJ2-1; 7 nucleotides agree with TRBD2. The CDR3 covers 16 residues. CDR1 and CDR2 (germline): SEHNR, FQNEAQ (reference sequence). V dropped 0 bases and J dropped 7; count of bases not matched to a gene: 9. CDR3 residues: CASSLARASGLNEQFF. The CDR3 nucleotides read TGTGCCAGCAGCTTAGCGAGGGCTAGCGGATTAAATGAGCAGTTCTTC.

V gene TRBV6-5 combines with J gene TRBJ1-2; 10 bases fit TRBD1. Germline V gene lookup returns CDR1 MNHEY and CDR2 SVGAGI. V lost 6 bases to trimming and J lost 8 bases; unmatched junction nucleotides: 6. This CDR3 contains 13 residues. The CDR3 region has the DNA TGTGCCAGCAGCCCGACAGGGGGCGGCGGCTACACCTTC. It is translated as CASSPTGGGGYTF.

This clone was seen a handful of times. V is TRBV9 and J is TRBJ2-1, with no clear D. The CDR3 runs to 16 residues. V gave up 2 bases and J gave up 0 bases, with 12 bases separating them. Germline V gives CDR1 SGDLS, CDR2 YYNGEE. CDR3 protein: CASSVDALSSYNEQFF. In nucleotides, the CDR3 is TGTGCCAGCAGCGTCGACGCCCTGAGCTCCTACAATGAGCAGTTCTTC. Drawing the rest from reference TRBV9 and TRBJ2-1, the complete variable domain is DSGVTQTPKHLITATGQRVTLRCSPRSGDLSVYWYQQSLDQGLQFLIQYYNGEERAKGNILERFSAQQFPDLHSELNLSSLELGDSALYFCASSVDALSSYNEQFFGPGTRLTVL.

This chain joins TRBV4-1 and TRBJ2-7; weak D call: TRBD1 (6 bases). CDR3 size: 14 residues. Trimming left V 4 bases short and J 0 bases short, with 10 bases between. Germline V gives CDR1 MGHRA, CDR2 YSYEKL. The CDR3 here is CASSRNRVSYEQYF. The DNA of the CDR3 is TGCGCCAGCAGCCGCAACAGGGTCTCCTACGAGCAGTACTTC.

The gene calls are TRBV7-3 and TRBJ2-1, with 11 positions matching TRBD1. V gave up 4 bases and J gave up 3 bases; unmatched junction bases: 8. Germline V gene sequence: CDR1 SGHTA, CDR2 FQGTGA. The CDR3 has 17 residues. As DNA, the CDR3 is TGTGCCAGCAGCTATCGTGGTGGGACAGGGGGCTACAATGAGCAGTTCTTC. Its protein is CASSYRGGTGGYNEQFF.

This chain links TRBV19 with TRBJ2-7; a weak D match, TRBD1 (7 bases). This CDR3 spans 15 amino acids. Between the trimmed V and J ends, which lost 3 bases and 0 bases, there was a span of 12 bases. From germline, CDR1 is LNHDA and CDR2 SQIVND (reference sequence). The CDR3 DNA reads as TGTGCCAGTAGTATGCGACAGGGAGGCTCCTACGAGCAGTACTTC. The encoded protein is CASSMRQGGSYEQYF.

The rearrangement uses TRBV6-6 and TRBJ2-1, with 10 bases identical to TRBD1. Germline V gene data show CDR1 as MNHNY and CDR2 as SVGAGI (reference sequence). The CDR3 covers 15 residues. V lost 4 bases, J lost 3 bases, and 3 bases stayed unmatched. The CDR3 nucleotides read TGTGCCAGCAGTTTCCGGGACAGGGGCTACAATGAGCAGTTCTTC. Translating it yields CASSFRDRGYNEQFF.

The chain is built from TRBV7-9 and TRBJ2-2; D is undetermined. This CDR3 spans 15 amino acids. Trimming pared 2 bases from V and 0 bases from J, leaving 7 bases between. Germline V gene lookup returns CDR1 SEHNR and CDR2 FQNEAQ (reference sequence). The CDR3 sequence: CASSLSAPNTGELFF. For the CDR3, the DNA is TGTGCCAGCAGCTTAAGTGCTCCGAACACCGGGGAGCTGTTTTTT.

Details on this clone: The sample holds other DNA sequences that translate to the same CDR3. The chain recombines TRBV28 with TRBJ2-7; D unclear. The germline V gene has CDR1 MDHEN and CDR2 SYDVKM. The V end was cut by 4 bases, the J end by 6 bases, with 4 bases between. CDR3 size: 10 residues. The CDR3 region is CASSSREQYF. CDR3 sequence (DNA): TGTGCCAGCAGTTCGCGCGAGCAGTACTTC. Variable domain in full (rest from reference TRBV28 and TRBJ2-7): DVKVTQSSRYLVKRTGEKVFLECVQDMDHENMFWYRQDPGLGLRLIYFSYDVKMKEKGDIPEGYSVSREKKERFSLILESASTNQTSMYLCASSSREQYFGPGTRLTVT.

The chain links TRBV28 to TRBJ2-1, with no clear D. This CDR3 region has 15 residues. Germline V gene sequence: CDR1 MDHEN, CDR2 SYDVKM. Trimming took 2 bases from V and 4 from J, leaving 12 bases between them. CDR3 residues: CASSLRSRVYNEQFF. Written as DNA, the CDR3 is TGTGCCAGCAGTTTAAGGAGCCGCGTGTACAATGAGCAGTTCTTC.

The rearrangement links TRBV7-3 to TRBJ2-1; 8 bases map to TRBD2. The CDR3 is 15 amino acids. V lost 1 base, J lost 4 bases, and 3 bases stayed unmatched. Germline CDR1 reads SGHTA; CDR2 reads FQGTGA. The CDR3 is CASSLKLADYNEQFF. CDR3 nucleotide sequence: TGTGCCAGCAGCTTAAAACTAGCGGATTACAATGAGCAGTTCTTC.

The chain is built from TRBV9 and TRBJ2-3, with TRBD1 matching over 7 bases. With V trimmed by 4 bases and J by 0 bases, 2 bases remained unmatched. The CDR3 runs 14 residues. Germline V gene sequence: CDR1 SGDLS, CDR2 YYNGEE. DNA for the CDR3: TGTGCCAGCAGCCAAGGGGGCAGCACAGATACGCAGTATTTT. The encoded protein is CASSQGGSTDTQYF.

This chain uses TRBV28 with TRBJ1-2, with no clear D. Per germline, CDR1 MDHEN and CDR2 SYDVKM. Trimming stripped 4 bases from V and 4 bases from J, with 7 bases between. CDR3 length: 12 residues. The DNA for the CDR3 is TGTGCCAGCAGTTGGTCCACCTATGGCTACACCTTC. Translation gives CASSWSTYGYTF.

The chain employs TRBV4-3 and TRBJ1-3; perhaps TRBD1 as D (6 bases). Between the trimmed V and J ends, which lost 0 bases and 4 bases, there was a span of 13 bases. The germline CDR1 and CDR2 sequences are LGHNA and YSLEER. The CDR3 is made up of 16 amino acids. CDR3 amino acids: CASSQDWGGSGNTIYF. The CDR3 nucleotides read TGCGCCAGCAGCCAAGATTGGGGGGGCTCAGGAAACACCATATATTTT.

For this clone: The germline gene is not matched at one end of the junction; a read error may be the cause. The V and J genes are TRBV6-1 and TRBJ1-1; no clear D. There are 8 residues in the CDR3. Germline CDR1 MNHNS, CDR2 SASEGT. The CDR3 loop reads CASSEVFF. CDR3 coding DNA: TGTGCCAGCAGTGAAGTTTTCTTT.

The chain is built from TRBV28 and TRBJ2-1; 7 bases align to TRBD2. V lost 7 bases and J lost 2; bases outside the gene matches: 8. Per germline, CDR1 MDHEN and CDR2 SYDVKM. The CDR3 is 15 amino acids. The CDR3 nucleotides read TGTGCCAGCAATCTACTAGCGAAAGCCTACAATGAGCAGTTCTTC. It yields the protein CASNLLAKAYNEQFF.

The CDR3, as DNA: TGTGCCAGCTCGCCGAGTAACAGGCGGACAACTAATGAAAAACTGTTTTTT. Encoded protein: CASSPSNRRTTNEKLFF. The genes are TRBV18 and TRBJ1-4; the D gene is possibly TRBD1 (5 bases). CDR1 and CDR2 from the germline V gene are KGHSH and LQKENI. This CDR3 region has 17 residues. V gave up 6 bases and J gave up 0 bases, with 17 bases separating them. Full variable domain (remainder filled in from reference TRBV18 and TRBJ1-4): NAGVMQNPRHLVRRRGQEARLRCSPMKGHSHVYWYRQLPEEGLKFMVYLQKENIIDESGMPKERFSAEFPKEGPSILRIQQVVRGDSAAYFCASSPSNRRTTNEKLFFGSGTQLSVL.

J is TRBJ2-3 and V is TRBV5-1; TRBD1 agrees at 8 bases. Germline CDR1 reads SGHRS; CDR2 reads YFSETQ. Germline trimming cut 3 bases from V and 4 bases from J; bases unmatched to any gene: 10. The CDR3 is 16 amino acids. CDR3 sequence: CASSSRTGNLPDTQYF. The CDR3 DNA sequence: TGCGCCAGCAGCTCGCGGACAGGGAACCTACCAGATACGCAGTATTTT. Looking up the rest from reference TRBV5-1 and TRBJ2-3 gives the full variable domain: KAGVTQTPRYLIKTRGQQVTLSCSPISGHRSVSWYQQTPGQGLQFLFEYFSETQRNKGNFPGRFSGRQFSNSRSEMNVSTLELGDSALYLCASSSRTGNLPDTQYFGPGTRLTVL.

The rearrangement uses TRBV9 and TRBJ2-7, with TRBD1 as a possible D gene (6 bases). V was trimmed by 1 base and J by 2 bases, leaving 13 bases between them. The CDR3 consists of 15 residues. The V gene's germline CDR1 is SGDLS and CDR2 YYNGEE. Here the CDR3 DNA reads TGTGCCAGCAGCGTAAGTCAGGGACAAACCTACGAGCAGTACTTC. Protein: CASSVSQGQTYEQYF.

The chain recombines TRBV28 with TRBJ1-5; D is ambiguous. V was trimmed by 4 bases and J by 7 bases, leaving 11 bases between them. The CDR3 length is 13 residues. CDR1 MDHEN and CDR2 SYDVKM come from the germline V gene. The CDR3 DNA reads TGTGCCAGCAGTTCCGGAAGCTTACAGCCCCAGCATTTT. The encoded protein is CASSSGSLQPQHF. Variable domain in full (rest from reference TRBV28 and TRBJ1-5): DVKVTQSSRYLVKRTGEKVFLECVQDMDHENMFWYRQDPGLGLRLIYFSYDVKMKEKGDIPEGYSVSREKKERFSLILESASTNQTSMYLCASSSGSLQPQHFGDGTRLSIL.